The T cell receptor beta chain under discussion was sequenced for a study of shared clonotypes between healthy human individuals. Trimming took 4 bases from V and 6 from J; bases not matched to a gene: 3. CDR3 length equals 13 residues. CDR1 is MDHEN, CDR2 SYDVKM, per germline. Clones were read by immunoSEQ multiplex PCR, and TCRdb kept only the in-frame ones, dropping some. The sample carries approximately 1.1 million clones, around 82% recorded once. This sequence was found in a man younger than 30 in good health. Some clones in this sample may be carry-over from other donors' samples. Sequencing was done on a sample of memory CD4+ T cells from PBMCs. The subset here: CD45RA-negative fraction. The chain recombines TRBV28 with TRBJ1-2, with 9 bases fitting TRBD1. This chain's CDR3 is CASSSQGAHGYTF. DNA for the CDR3: TGTGCCAGCAGTTCACAGGGGGCGCATGGCTACACCTTC.